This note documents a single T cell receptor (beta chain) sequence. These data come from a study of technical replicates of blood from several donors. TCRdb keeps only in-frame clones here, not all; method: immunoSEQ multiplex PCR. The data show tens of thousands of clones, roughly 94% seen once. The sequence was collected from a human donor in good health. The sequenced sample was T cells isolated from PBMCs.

The CDR3 sequence: CASSLGTGGIGAEYTF. DNA for the CDR3: TGTGCCAGCAGCTTAGGGACAGGGGGCATTGGGGCTGAATACACCTTC. The V call is TRBV7-8, the J call TRBJ1-2, with 11 positions matching TRBD1. The junction had 12 bases not matched to a gene; V was cut back by 1 base and J by 11 bases. CDR1 and CDR2 (germline): SGHVS, FQNEAQ. This CDR3 is 16 amino acids long.